The rows below give T cell receptor beta chains drawn from one sample of a study of cytomegalovirus exposure and HLA in healthy donors. Produced via immunoSEQ multiplex PCR; TCRdb's table is partial and in-frame only. This table holds some 68,000 clones, roughly 96% found once. Sequences were obtained from PBMCs. These receptors were collected from a man aged 18 to 30 in good health and CMV-seronegative. CDR3s include the opening cysteine and the closing phenylalanine or tryptophan. The D gene is left open where the match is weak. Clone size, where shown, is once, few, many, or a class for clones that have expanded.

>.|TRBJ2-5|.|TRBV18
TGTGCCAGCTCACCACCTCTTCCCGGAGAGACCCAGTACTTC
CASSPPLPGETQYF
>.|TRBJ1-5|.|TRBV6-6
TGTGCCAGCAGGGACGGGGGAAATCAGCCCCAGCATTTT
CASRDGGNQPQHF
>once|TRBJ2-7|TRBD1|TRBV19
TGTGCCAGTAGTCCCGGACAGGGAGACTACGAGCAGTACTTC
CASSPGQGDYEQYF
>.|TRBJ2-1|TRBD2|TRBV5-1
TGCGCCAGCAGCTTGGCCGGTTTAGCGGGAGGCACAATGGGGCAGTTCTTC
CASSLAGLAGGTMGQFF
>once|TRBJ2-7|.|TRBV5-4
TGTGCCAGCAGCGGGTTTGGGGGAGGTGGTCGAACGCACTTC
CASSGFGGGGRTHF
>.|TRBJ1-5|.|TRBV2
TGTGCCAGCAGAGACATCAATCAGCCCCAGCATTTT
CASRDINQPQHF
>.|TRBJ2-7|TRBD1|TRBV4-1
TGCGCCAGCAGCTTCCGACAGGGGGCCAACGAGCAGTACTTC
CASSFRQGANEQYF
>.|TRBJ1-1|.|TRBV11-2
TGTGCCAGCAGCTTAGAGCGGCTGAACACTGAAGCTTTCTTT
CASSLERLNTEAFF
>.|TRBJ2-1|TRBD2|TRBV5-4
TGTGCCAGCAGCATGACTAGCGGAGATTACAATGAGCAGTTCTTC
CASSMTSGDYNEQFF
>.|TRBJ2-5|TRBD2|TRBV15
TGTGCCACCAGCAGAGAAAGTTGGGAGGGGGAGACCCAGTACTTC
CATSRESWEGETQYF